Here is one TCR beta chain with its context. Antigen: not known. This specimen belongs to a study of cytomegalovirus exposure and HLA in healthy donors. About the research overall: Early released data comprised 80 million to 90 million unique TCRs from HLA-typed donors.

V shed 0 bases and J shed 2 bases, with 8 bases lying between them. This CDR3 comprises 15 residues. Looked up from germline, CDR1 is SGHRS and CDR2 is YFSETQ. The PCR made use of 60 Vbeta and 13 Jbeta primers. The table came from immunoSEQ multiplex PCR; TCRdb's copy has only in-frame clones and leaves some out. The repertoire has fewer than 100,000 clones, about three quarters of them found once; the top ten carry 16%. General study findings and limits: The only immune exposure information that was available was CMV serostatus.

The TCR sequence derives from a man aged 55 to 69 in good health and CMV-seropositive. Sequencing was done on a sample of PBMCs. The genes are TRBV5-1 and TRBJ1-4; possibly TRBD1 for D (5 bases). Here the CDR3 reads CASSLEGATNEKLFF. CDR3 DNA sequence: TGCGCCAGCAGCTTGGAAGGGGCGACTAATGAAAAACTGTTTTTT.